One and the same sample provided the 19 T cell receptor beta chains below, sequenced in a study of immune evolution from preneoplasia to lung adenocarcinoma. Method: immunoSEQ multiplex PCR; TCRdb's copy keeps in-frame clones and lacks some. The sample includes under 8,000 clones, approximately 78% of them seen just once. Sample: FFPE adjacent normal lung tissue. These receptors originate from an older donor with lung adenocarcinoma.

The V gene is TRBV7-2, the J gene TRBJ2-7, with D possibly TRBD2 on 6 matching bases. The CDR3 runs 14 residues. The germline V gene has CDR1 SGHTA and CDR2 FQGNSA. Trimming cost V 3 bases and J 7 bases, with 16 bases left between them. The CDR3 nucleotides are TGTGCCAGCAGCTTCGTCGGGGGAGAACGGGAGCAGTACTTC. Protein: CASSFVGGEREQYF.

The chain is built from TRBV6-5 and TRBJ1-1; D call uncertain. The CDR3 length is 14 residues. Between the trimmed V and J ends, which lost 6 bases and 1 base, there was a span of 12 bases. Germline V gene sequence: CDR1 MNHEY, CDR2 SVGAGI. CDR3 in amino acids: CASSYGGTNTEAFF. The CDR3 DNA follows: TGTGCCAGCAGCTACGGAGGAACGAACACTGAAGCTTTCTTT.

The V and J genes are TRBV7-9 and TRBJ1-2; D unclear. There are 13 residues in the CDR3. CDR1 and CDR2 from the germline V gene are SEHNR and FQNEAQ (reference sequence). V was pared by 1 base and J by 5 bases, with 8 bases between. The CDR3 is CASSLESGYGYTF. The CDR3 DNA sequence: TGTGCCAGCAGCTTAGAATCAGGATATGGCTACACCTTC.

Concerning this clone itself: Germline is not matched at one junction end, which may reflect a read error. V is TRBV7-9 and J is TRBJ2-5; D tentatively reads TRBD1 or TRBD2 (5 bases each). CDR3 length: 14 residues. In germline, CDR1 is SEHNR, CDR2 FQNEAQ (reference sequence). CDR3: CVSSLVGTQETQYF. Here the CDR3 DNA reads TGTGTCAGCAGCTTAGTAGGGACCCAAGAGACCCAGTACTTC.

V gene TRBV6-5 combines with J gene TRBJ1-2; TRBD1 agrees at 8 bases. Germline V lookup: CDR1 MNHEY, CDR2 SVGAGI. J lost 5 bases, V lost 6 bases, and 5 bases had no gene match. The CDR3 totals 13 residues. CDR3 sequence reads: CASRTRTGYGYTF. The CDR3 DNA is TGTGCCAGCAGGACTAGGACAGGGTATGGCTACACCTTC.

This chain links TRBV27 with TRBJ1-5; D gene ambiguous. Germline CDR1 MNHEY, CDR2 SMNVEV (reference sequence). CDR3 length equals 15 residues. V was shortened by 2 bases and J by 7 bases, with 15 bases between the two germline ends. The CDR3 DNA is TGTGCCAGCAGTTTAAATATGGGCTCGGGGCAGCCCCAGCATTTT. Protein sequence: CASSLNMGSGQPQHF.

The gene calls are TRBV27 and TRBJ2-7; D gene unclear. V lost 6 bases and J lost 1, with 13 bases in between. The V gene's germline CDR1 is MNHEY and CDR2 SMNVEV (reference sequence). The CDR3 has 14 residues. The CDR3 protein is CASRSIHESYEQYF. The CDR3 DNA reads as TGTGCCAGCAGATCCATACACGAATCCTACGAGCAGTACTTC.

V gene TRBV4-2 combines with J gene TRBJ2-7; 10 positions agree with TRBD2. The ends lost 0 bases at V and 0 bases at J; junction bases unmatched: 2. This CDR3 has 16 amino acids. Germline assignment: CDR1 LGHNA and CDR2 YNFKEQ. The CDR3 sequence is CASSQEASGGSYEQYF. Here the CDR3 DNA reads TGTGCCAGCAGCCAAGAGGCTAGCGGGGGCTCCTACGAGCAGTACTTC.

This chain connects TRBV5-1 to TRBJ2-5, with 11 bases matching TRBD2. Per the germline V gene, CDR1 is SGHRS and CDR2 is YFSETQ. The CDR3 loop spans 16 amino acids. J gave up 0 bases and V 6 bases, and 7 bases lay outside the gene matches. CDR3 nucleotide sequence: TGCGCCAGCACCCAGGGACTAGCGGCGTACCAAGAGACCCAGTACTTC. Encoded protein: CASTQGLAAYQETQYF. The whole variable domain, remainder taken from reference TRBV5-1 and TRBJ2-5, is KAGVTQTPRYLIKTRGQQVTLSCSPISGHRSVSWYQQTPGQGLQFLFEYFSETQRNKGNFPGRFSGRQFSNSRSEMNVSTLELGDSALYLCASTQGLAAYQETQYFGPGTRLLVL.

The rearrangement links TRBV2 to TRBJ2-7; D gene ambiguous. The ends were cut back, 6 bases at V and 4 bases at J, with 7 bases in the middle. This CDR3 is built from 11 residues. Germline loops: CDR1 SNHLY, CDR2 FYNNEI. CDR3 residues: CASRAQYEQYF. DNA for the CDR3: TGTGCCAGCAGAGCTCAGTACGAGCAGTACTTC.

The J gene is TRBJ1-1, the V gene TRBV29-1; D uncertain. The V end lost 2 bases, the J end lost 4 bases, and 2 bases lay between the germline ends. Germline CDR1 is SQVTM and CDR2 is ANQGSEA. The CDR3 covers 10 residues. CDR3 residues: CSVESTEAFF. CDR3 coding DNA: TGCAGCGTTGAAAGCACTGAAGCTTTCTTT.

Written as DNA, the CDR3 is TGTGCCAGCAGTTTAACCGGGACAGCTAGGGCTTTCTTT. Protein product: CASSLTGTARAFF. The chain uses TRBV27 and TRBJ1-1, with 7 bases identical to TRBD1. Germline trimming cut 2 bases from V and 11 bases from J; bases unmatched to any gene: 8. CDR1 is MNHEY and CDR2 is SMNVEV in the germline V gene (reference sequence). The CDR3 extends over 13 amino acids.

Only a few counts were recorded for this clone. The genes are TRBV6-5 and TRBJ2-1, with TRBD2 as a possible D gene (5 bases). Trimming took 6 bases from V and 7 from J, leaving 10 bases between them. Germline V gives CDR1 MNHEY, CDR2 SVGAGI. The CDR3 is 12 amino acids. The CDR3, as DNA: TGTGCCAGCAGGACGGGGTATAATGAGCAGTTCTTC. It translates to CASRTGYNEQFF.

This clone has more than one count but fewer than ten. The chain couples TRBV4-3 to TRBJ2-7; weak D call: TRBD2 (6 bases). The CDR3 loop spans 15 amino acids. V lost 3 bases and J 7 bases, leaving 19 bases between the germline ends. CDR1 and CDR2 from the germline V gene are LGHNA and YSLEER. The CDR3 region is CASSHQRDSSREQYF. The CDR3 DNA follows: TGCGCCAGCAGCCACCAACGGGACTCCTCCCGAGAGCAGTACTTC.

This clone appeared once. The V and J genes are TRBV5-1 and TRBJ1-2; D not resolved. The germline gives CDR1 SGHRS, CDR2 YFSETQ. V was shortened by 0 bases and J by 4 bases, with 13 bases between the two germline ends. The CDR3 sequence is 15 residues long. DNA of the CDR3: TGCGCCAGCAGCTTGGTGGGCCCGAACTTCTATGGCTACACCTTC. The encoded protein is CASSLVGPNFYGYTF.

CDR3 in DNA: TGTGCCAGCAGCGTAGACGGGGCCAATGAGCAGTTCTTC. It translates to CASSVDGANEQFF. J is TRBJ2-1 and V is TRBV9; D is tentatively TRBD1 or TRBD2 (5 bases each). Germline lookup yields CDR1 SGDLS and CDR2 YYNGEE. This CDR3 region has 13 residues. V lost 0 bases and J 6 bases, leaving 7 bases between the germline ends.

The chain is built from TRBV6-5 and TRBJ1-2; D perhaps matches TRBD1 (5 bases). V was clipped by 5 bases and J by 2 bases, with 9 bases between them. The CDR3 extends over 13 amino acids. The germline gives CDR1 MNHEY, CDR2 SVGAGI. This CDR3 reads CASSTGTNYGYTF. CDR3 bases: TGTGCCAGCAGTACTGGGACGAACTATGGCTACACCTTC.

The chain couples TRBV19 to TRBJ1-5; D call uncertain. V was shortened by 8 bases and J by 2 bases, with 7 bases between the two germline ends. Germline V gene lookup returns CDR1 LNHDA and CDR2 SQIVND (reference sequence). The CDR3 extends over 12 amino acids. The CDR3 coding sequence is TGTGCCAGTGGGGTCGGCAATCAGCCCCAGCATTTT. Its translation is CASGVGNQPQHF.

The chain has TRBV29-1 and TRBJ2-7; TRBD2 matches 9 bases. CDR3 length: 14 residues. With 2 bases clipped from V and 3 bases from J, the junction kept 5 bases outside the gene matches. Germline loops: CDR1 SQVTM, CDR2 ANQGSEA. As DNA, the CDR3 is TGCAGCGTTGAAAAAGCGGGAGGCGGCTACGAGCAGTACTTC. Translated, it gives CSVEKAGGGYEQYF.